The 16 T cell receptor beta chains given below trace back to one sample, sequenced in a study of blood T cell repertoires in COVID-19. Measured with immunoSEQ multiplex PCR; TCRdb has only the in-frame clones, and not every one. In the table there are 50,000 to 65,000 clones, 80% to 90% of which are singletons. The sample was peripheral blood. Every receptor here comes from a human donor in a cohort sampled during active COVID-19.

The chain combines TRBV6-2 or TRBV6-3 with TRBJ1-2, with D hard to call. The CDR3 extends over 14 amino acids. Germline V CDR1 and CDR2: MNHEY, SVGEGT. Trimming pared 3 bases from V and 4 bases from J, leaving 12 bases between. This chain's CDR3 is CASSYPLEGYGYTF. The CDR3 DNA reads TGTGCCAGCAGTTATCCCTTGGAGGGCTATGGCTACACCTTC.

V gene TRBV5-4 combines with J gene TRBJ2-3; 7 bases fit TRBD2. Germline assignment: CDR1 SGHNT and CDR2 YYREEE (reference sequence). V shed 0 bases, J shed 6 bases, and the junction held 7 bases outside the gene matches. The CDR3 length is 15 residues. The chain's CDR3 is CASSLVASGPDTQYF. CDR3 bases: TGTGCCAGCAGCTTGGTTGCTAGCGGCCCGGATACGCAGTATTTT.

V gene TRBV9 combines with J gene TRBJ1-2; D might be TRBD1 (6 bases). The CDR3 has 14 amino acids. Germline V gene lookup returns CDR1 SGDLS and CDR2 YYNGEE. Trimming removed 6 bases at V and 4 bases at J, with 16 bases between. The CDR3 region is CASNPLLDSYGYTF. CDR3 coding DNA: TGTGCCAGCAATCCCCTCCTGGACAGCTATGGCTACACCTTC.

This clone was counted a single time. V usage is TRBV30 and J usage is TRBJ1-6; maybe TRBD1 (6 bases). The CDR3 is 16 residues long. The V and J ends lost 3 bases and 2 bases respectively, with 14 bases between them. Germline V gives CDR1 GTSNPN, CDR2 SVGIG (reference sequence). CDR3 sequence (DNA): TGTGCCTGGAGCTTTTCAGGGGCCACCTATAATTCACCCCTCCACTTT. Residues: CAWSFSGATYNSPLHF.

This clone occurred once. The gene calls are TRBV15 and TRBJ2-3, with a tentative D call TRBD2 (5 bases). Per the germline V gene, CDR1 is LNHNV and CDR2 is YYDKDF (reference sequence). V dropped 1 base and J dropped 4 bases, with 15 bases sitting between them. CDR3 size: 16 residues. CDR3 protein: CATSRGTGERADTQYF. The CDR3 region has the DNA TGTGCCACCAGCAGAGGCACCGGGGAGCGAGCAGATACGCAGTATTTT.

The CDR3 region is CASSPLGSGVSTDTQYF. CDR3 DNA: TGTGCCAGCAGCCCCCTGGGGAGCGGGGTTAGCACAGATACGCAGTATTTT. The rearrangement links TRBV13 to TRBJ2-3; 7 nucleotides line up with TRBD2. The CDR3 has 17 residues. Germline V lookup: CDR1 PRHDT, CDR2 FYEKMQ (reference sequence). The V gene end was trimmed by 5 bases and the J gene end by 0 bases; junction bases not matched to a gene: 11.

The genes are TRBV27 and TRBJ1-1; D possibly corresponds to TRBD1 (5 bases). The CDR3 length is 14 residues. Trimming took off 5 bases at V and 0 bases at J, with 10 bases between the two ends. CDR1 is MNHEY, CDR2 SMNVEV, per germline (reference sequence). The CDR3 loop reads CASSIDSLNTEAFF. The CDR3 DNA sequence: TGTGCCAGCAGTATCGACAGTTTGAACACTGAAGCTTTCTTT.

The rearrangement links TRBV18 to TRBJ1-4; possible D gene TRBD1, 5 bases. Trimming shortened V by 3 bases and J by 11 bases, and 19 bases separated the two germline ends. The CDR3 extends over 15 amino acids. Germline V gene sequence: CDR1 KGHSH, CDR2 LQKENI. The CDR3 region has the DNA TGTGCCAGCTCACCCCCTCCCGCACCGACAGAGAAACTGTTTTTT. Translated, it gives CASSPPPAPTEKLFF.

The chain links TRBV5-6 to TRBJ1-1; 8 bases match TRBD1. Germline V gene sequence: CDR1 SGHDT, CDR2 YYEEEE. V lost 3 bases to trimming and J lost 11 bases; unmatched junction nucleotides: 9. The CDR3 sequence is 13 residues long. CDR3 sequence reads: CASSSGRGLNAFF. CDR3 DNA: TGTGCCAGCAGCTCCGGCAGGGGGCTGAATGCTTTCTTT.

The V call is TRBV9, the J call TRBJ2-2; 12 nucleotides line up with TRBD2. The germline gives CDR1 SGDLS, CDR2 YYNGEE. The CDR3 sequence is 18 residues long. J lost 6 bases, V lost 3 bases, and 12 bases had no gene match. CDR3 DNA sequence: TGTGCCAGCAGCGCCGGGACTAGCGGGTCCCTGGTACCCGGGGAGCTGTTTTTT. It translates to CASSAGTSGSLVPGELFF.

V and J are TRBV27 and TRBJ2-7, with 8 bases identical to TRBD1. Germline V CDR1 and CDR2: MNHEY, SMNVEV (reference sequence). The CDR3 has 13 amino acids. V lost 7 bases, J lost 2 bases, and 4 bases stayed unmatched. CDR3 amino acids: CASKRTGTYEQYF. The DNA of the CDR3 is TGTGCCAGCAAAAGGACAGGGACCTACGAGCAGTACTTC.

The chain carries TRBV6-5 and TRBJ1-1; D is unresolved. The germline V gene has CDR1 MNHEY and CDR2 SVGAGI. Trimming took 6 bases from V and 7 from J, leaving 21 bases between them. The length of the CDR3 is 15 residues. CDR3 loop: CASSDRPSGRFEAFF. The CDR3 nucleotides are TGTGCCAGCAGCGACCGTCCGTCAGGCAGATTTGAAGCTTTCTTT.

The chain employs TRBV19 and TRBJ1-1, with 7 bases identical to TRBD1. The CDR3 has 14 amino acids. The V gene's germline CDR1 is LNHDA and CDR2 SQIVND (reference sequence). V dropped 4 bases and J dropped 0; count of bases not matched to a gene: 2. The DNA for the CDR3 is TGTGCCAGTAGTAGGACAGGCATGAACACTGAAGCTTTCTTT. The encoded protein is CASSRTGMNTEAFF.

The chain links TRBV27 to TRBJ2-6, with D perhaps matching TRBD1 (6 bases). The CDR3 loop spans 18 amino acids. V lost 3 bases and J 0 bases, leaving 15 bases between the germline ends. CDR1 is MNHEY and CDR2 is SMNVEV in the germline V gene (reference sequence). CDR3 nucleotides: TGTGCCAGCAGTTTGACGCCCGTGGACAGCTCTGGGGCCAACGTCCTGACTTTC. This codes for CASSLTPVDSSGANVLTF. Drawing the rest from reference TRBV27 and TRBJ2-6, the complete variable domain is EAQVTQNPRYLITVTGKKLTVTCSQNMNHEYMSWYRQDPGLGLRQIYYSMNVEVTDKGDVPEGYKVSRKEKRNFPLILESPSPNQTSLYFCASSLTPVDSSGANVLTFGAGSRLTVL.

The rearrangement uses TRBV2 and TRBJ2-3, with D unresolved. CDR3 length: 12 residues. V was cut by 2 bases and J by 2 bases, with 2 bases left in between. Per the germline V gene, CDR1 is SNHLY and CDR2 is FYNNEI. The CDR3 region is CASSELTDTQYF. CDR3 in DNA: TGTGCCAGCAGTGAACTCACAGATACGCAGTATTTT.

The CDR3 region is CASSQGIRGEKLFF. CDR3 nucleotide sequence: TGTGCCAGCAGCCAAGGAATCAGGGGAGAAAAACTGTTTTTT. This chain uses TRBV3-1 (or the pseudogene TRBV3-2) with TRBJ1-4, with D possibly TRBD1 on 6 matching bases. This CDR3 contains 14 residues. With 1 base removed from V and 8 bases from J, the gap between germline ends came to 11 bases. Per the germline V gene, CDR1 is LGHDT and CDR2 is YNNKEL (reference sequence).